This T cell receptor beta chain originates from a study of control samples from healthy donors and cancer patients. This clone was seen a single time. Germline lookup yields CDR1 SGHRS and CDR2 YFSETQ. This CDR3 spans 14 amino acids. The V segment lost 0 bases and the J segment 3 bases; nucleotides outside the gene matches: 2. Libraries were prepared by immunoSEQ multiplex PCR; TCRdb keeps only in-frame clonotypes and omits some of them. The sample shows 390,000 or so clones, roughly 90% of them seen only once. The chain joins TRBV5-1 to TRBJ2-7; 8 bases fit TRBD1. The sequenced material came from PBMCs. The receptor was derived from a man aged 40-49 years with head and neck cancer. The CDR3 sequence: CASSLGRGLYEQYF. The CDR3 bases are TGCGCCAGCAGCTTGGGCAGGGGGCTCTACGAGCAGTACTTC.